This T cell receptor (beta chain) was identified in a study of blood T cells in healthy people across ages. Every sample had a minimum of 6 million PBMCs isolated. The authors ran a second PCR of roughly 6 to 12 cycles using a sample-barcoded 5' primer and a J-beta primer mix. Through a template-switch adaptor with 12 random nucleotides, each cDNA molecule received a tag. Each sample provided no less than 2.5 million CDR3-containing paired-end reads. MiXCR, run by TCRdb on the 5' RACE reads, gives a single entry per CDR3 protein. In the table there are fewer than 1,000,000 distinct CDR3 sequences, about 47% of which are singletons. Source material: blood. The source is a man aged 80 or over in good health.

The CDR3 is CASSLASSNQPQHF. The CDR3, as DNA: TGTGCCAGCAGTCTTGCGTCTAGCAATCAGCCCCAGCATTTT. The chain couples TRBV6-5 to TRBJ1-5; D gene uncertain. The V end was cut by 5 bases, the J end by 0 bases, with 8 bases between. There are 14 residues in the CDR3. Germline assignment: CDR1 MNHEY and CDR2 SVGAGI.